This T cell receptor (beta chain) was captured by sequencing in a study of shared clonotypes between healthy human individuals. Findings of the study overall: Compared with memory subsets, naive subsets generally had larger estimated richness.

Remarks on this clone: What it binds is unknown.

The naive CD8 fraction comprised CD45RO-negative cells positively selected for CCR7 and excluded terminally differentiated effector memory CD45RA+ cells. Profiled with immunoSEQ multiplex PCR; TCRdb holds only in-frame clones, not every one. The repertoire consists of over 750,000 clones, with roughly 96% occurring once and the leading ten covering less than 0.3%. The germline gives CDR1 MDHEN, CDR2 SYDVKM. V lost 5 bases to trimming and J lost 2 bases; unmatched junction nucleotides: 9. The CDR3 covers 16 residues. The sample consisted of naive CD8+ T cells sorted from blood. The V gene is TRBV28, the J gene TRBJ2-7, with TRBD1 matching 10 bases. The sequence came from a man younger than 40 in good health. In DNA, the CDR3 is TGTGCCAGCAGTCCCGGGACAGGGGCGGGGGCCTACGAGCAGTACTTC. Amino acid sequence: CASSPGTGAGAYEQYF.